This T cell receptor (beta chain) was sequenced during a study of blood T cell repertoires in COVID-19 (dated by TCRdb to 2018 to 2020). About the full investigation: The collaborator samples originated in the United States, Italy and Spain and spanned the acute and convalescent phases of COVID-19. The prospective study material was composed of cDNA or gDNA derived from T cells, B-cell-depleted T cells, or PBMCs. The dataset comprised deeply sampled blood TCRbeta repertoires from subjects exposed to, actively infected with, or recovered from COVID-19. A freely available public database, intended as a resource for researchers studying the immune response to SARS-CoV-2, is where the repertoires were released. Samples came from the ongoing ImmuneRACE study (first 160 participants) plus 1,254 subjects from 6 global collaborators. Sample metadata almost always included a de-identified subject ID, COVID-19 status, age in years and sex. HLA class I and class II types, where available, came from metadata supplied by the sample provider rather than from assay-based typing.

What the authors observed across the whole study: The quantity of clinical and demographic metadata differed by source and by participant and was supplied without curation.

Samples from volunteer blood donors who had recovered from COVID-19 were contributed by a second Seattle source. Whole blood was collected in K2EDTA tubes by collaborating institutions according to the institutions' own protocols. For TCRbeta analysis, collaborator samples were shipped as frozen whole blood, as isolated PBMCs, or as DNA extracted from either sample type. In regard to this clone: There is no known antigen for this receptor. Base quality data are lacking; no much larger clone is found one base away.

The CDR3 covers 14 residues, taking in both the cysteine and the phenylalanine. The retained sequence is limited to the CDR3, 42 bases, with the frame set at the first base. CDR1 GTSNPN and CDR2 SVGIG are derived from the germline V gene (reference sequence). V and J lose 3 bases and 6 bases, and a span of 12 bases separates them. TCRbeta CDR3 regions were amplified from genomic DNA by means of the immunoSEQ Assay, a bias-controlled multiplex PCR. The study's processing was this. Nucleated cell counts per sample were estimated from amplification of reference gene primers within the assay. To quantify the absolute abundance of each unique TCRbeta CDR3 rearrangement, sequence reads were collapsed and filtered. For each sample, productive Simpson clonality was calculated as the square root of Simpson's diversity index over productive rearrangements. The immuneACCESS repertoire file appears here via TCRdb, limited to in-frame rearrangements. These files lack a portion of the clones; in checked studies, under half of the deficit traces to unresolved V genes, and the cause of the others is not known. Clone size and the V and J calls come from that table; the DNA yielded D and trimming. This sample gives about 200,000 clones in total; roughly 90% of them show up just once. The ten top clones hold around 6.5% of the sample.

The rearrangement joined TRBV30 to TRBJ1-6; TRBD1 is a weak D gene call, 6 bases matching. The receptor was isolated from a man aged 60 to 75 who had recovered from COVID-19. The sample taken for sequencing was peripheral blood. The CDR3 has the sequence CAWRSGGRNSPLHF. The base sequence is TGTGCCTGGAGGTCGGGGGGCCGTAATTCACCCCTCCACTTT. The variable domain in full, with residues beyond the CDR3 obtained from the reference TRBV30 and TRBJ1-6 genes, is SQTIHQWPATLVQPVGSPLSLECTVEGTSNPNLYWYRQAAGRGLQLLFYSVGIGQISSEVPQNLSASRPQDRQFILSSKKLLLSDSGFYLCAWRSGGRNSPLHFGNGTRLTVT.